One TCR beta chain is described in this entry. CDR1 is SGHRS, CDR2 YFSETQ, per germline. The ends were cut back, 4 bases at V and 2 bases at J, with 3 bases in the middle. This CDR3 is 11 amino acids long. Per the study methods: Estimation of nucleated cell counts was performed using reference gene primer amplification. Produced via immunoSEQ multiplex PCR; TCRdb's table is partial and in-frame only. V and J calls and clone size are copied from that table; D and trimming were computed from the DNA. The sample comprises roughly 24,000 clones, around 93% of which are singletons, and around 2% rests with the top ten. The sample belongs to a study of blood T cell repertoires in COVID-19. Study background: Material from acute and convalescent COVID-19 was sourced from the United States, Italy and Spain. PBMCs, B-cell-depleted T cells, or T cells provided the cDNA or gDNA that made up the material.

The V and J genes are TRBV5-1 and TRBJ2-5; D remains unclear. The sequenced sample consisted of peripheral blood. The TCR sequence derives from a human donor in a cohort sampled during active COVID-19. This CDR3 is CASSRQETQYF. The CDR3 DNA follows: TGCGCCAGCAGCCGTCAAGAGACCCAGTACTTC.